This passage covers 13 T cell receptor beta chains from one sample sequenced in a study of siplizumab effects on memory and regulatory T cells. Profiling relied on immunoSEQ multiplex PCR, and the TCRdb table lists in-frame clones only, not all of them. The sample consists of roughly 56,000 clones, about 98% of them appearing once. Sample: naive CD8+ T cells sorted from blood. These receptors were obtained from a human donor in good health.

The CDR3 nucleotides read TGTGCCAGCAGCGCCGGTTACGAGCAGTACTTC. This sequence encodes CASSAGYEQYF. The chain couples TRBV9 to TRBJ2-7, with D uncertain. The CDR3 spans 11 residues. Trimming removed 3 bases from V and 4 bases from J, with 5 bases in between. Germline CDR1 SGDLS, CDR2 YYNGEE.

J is TRBJ2-2 and V is TRBV6-5; 8 bases align to TRBD1. Trimming removed 9 bases from V and 5 bases from J; junction bases left unmatched: 2. The germline CDR1 and CDR2 sequences are MNHEY and SVGAGI. The CDR3 has 12 residues. In nucleotides, the CDR3 is TGTGCCAGTCGACAGGGGACCGGGGAGCTGTTTTTT. Its protein product is CASRQGTGELFF.

This chain connects TRBV9 to TRBJ1-1, with no clear D. CDR1 is SGDLS and CDR2 is YYNGEE in the germline V gene. With 1 base removed from V and 8 bases from J, the gap between germline ends came to 12 bases. This CDR3 spans 13 amino acids. CDR3 DNA sequence: TGTGCCAGCAGCGTATCCGGGTCGGAAGAAGCTTTCTTT. Protein product: CASSVSGSEEAFF. Filled out from reference TRBV9 and TRBJ1-1, the complete variable domain reads DSGVTQTPKHLITATGQRVTLRCSPRSGDLSVYWYQQSLDQGLQFLIQYYNGEERAKGNILERFSAQQFPDLHSELNLSSLELGDSALYFCASSVSGSEEAFFGQGTRLTVV.

The rearrangement uses TRBV15 and TRBJ1-1; no clear D. Germline CDR1 reads LNHNV; CDR2 reads YYDKDF (reference sequence). V was trimmed by 0 bases and J by 1 base, leaving 3 bases between them. The CDR3 runs 13 residues. Here the CDR3 reads CATSREPNTEAFF. CDR3 DNA: TGTGCCACCAGCAGAGAGCCGAACACTGAAGCTTTCTTT.

The genes are TRBV27 and TRBJ1-1; D is possibly TRBD1 (6 bases). CDR1 is MNHEY and CDR2 is SMNVEV in the germline V gene (reference sequence). The V end lost 3 bases, the J end lost 7 bases, and 12 bases lay between the germline ends. The CDR3 covers 13 residues. In nucleotides, the CDR3 is TGTGCCAGCAGTTTTTTGGGGGCTGTTGAAGCTTTCTTT. Its translation: CASSFLGAVEAFF.

The V gene is TRBV6-5, the J gene TRBJ2-7; 8 nucleotides line up with TRBD1. The germline CDR1 and CDR2 sequences are MNHEY and SVGAGI. This CDR3 is 14 amino acids long. The V gene end was trimmed by 2 bases and the J gene end by 2 bases; junction bases not matched to a gene: 2. The CDR3 DNA follows: TGTGCCAGCAGTTACGGACAGGGTCCCTACGAGCAGTACTTC. The encoded protein is CASSYGQGPYEQYF.

The CDR3 bases are TGTGCCAGCAGTTTGGGGGACCCGGAGTACAATGAGCAGTTCTTC. This sequence encodes CASSLGDPEYNEQFF. The chain is built from TRBV27 and TRBJ2-1; D may be TRBD1 or TRBD2 (5 bases each). Germline CDR1 and CDR2: MNHEY and SMNVEV (reference sequence). The CDR3 consists of 15 residues. V was pared by 3 bases and J by 4 bases, with 13 bases between.

V usage is TRBV27 and J usage is TRBJ2-7, with D possibly TRBD2 on 6 matching bases. Between the trimmed V and J ends, which lost 6 bases and 2 bases, there was a span of 11 bases. The CDR3 covers 13 residues. CDR1 and CDR2 (germline): MNHEY, SMNVEV (reference sequence). In nucleotides, the CDR3 is TGTGCCAGCAGGAGGGACTCCACCTACGAGCAGTACTTC. Protein product: CASRRDSTYEQYF.

The V gene is TRBV9, the J gene TRBJ2-3, with D tentatively TRBD1 or TRBD2 (5 bases each). The germline CDR1 and CDR2 sequences are SGDLS and YYNGEE. This CDR3 is 14 amino acids long. V dropped 0 bases and J dropped 4 bases, with 9 bases sitting between them. In DNA form, the CDR3 reads TGTGCCAGCAGCGTAGGGGGGTTGGCAGATACGCAGTATTTT. It is translated as CASSVGGLADTQYF.

J is TRBJ1-5 and V is TRBV4-1, with D unresolved. The CDR3 has 13 amino acids. The V gene's germline CDR1 is MGHRA and CDR2 YSYEKL. Deletions cut 4 bases from V and 8 bases from J, with 12 bases between. The CDR3 DNA reads as TGCGCCAGCAGCCGCGCCAAGCGGGAGCCCCAGCATTTT. Its translation: CASSRAKREPQHF.

This chain uses TRBV20-1 with TRBJ2-7, with D perhaps assigned TRBD1 or TRBD2 (5 bases each). The CDR3 totals 8 residues. The germline V gene encodes CDR1 DFQATT and CDR2 SNEGSKA (reference sequence). The CDR3 spells CSAGTQYF. CDR3 bases: TGCAGCGCCGGGACGCAGTACTTC.

The J gene is TRBJ2-3, the V gene TRBV13; tentatively, D is TRBD2 (6 bases). The CDR3 contains 12 residues. Germline CDR1 is PRHDT and CDR2 is FYEKMQ (reference sequence). Trimming removed 4 bases from V and 6 bases from J, with 8 bases in between. The CDR3 is CASSYGGDTQYF. CDR3 DNA sequence: TGTGCCAGCAGCTATGGGGGGGATACGCAGTATTTT.

This chain uses TRBV6-5 with TRBJ2-2, with D perhaps TRBD1 (5 bases). V lost 4 bases and J lost 4, with 13 bases in between. Germline assignment: CDR1 MNHEY and CDR2 SVGAGI. CDR3 length: 15 residues. The CDR3 DNA reads as TGTGCCAGCAGTTCAAACCTTGGGGCCACCGGGGAGCTGTTTTTT. Residues: CASSSNLGATGELFF.